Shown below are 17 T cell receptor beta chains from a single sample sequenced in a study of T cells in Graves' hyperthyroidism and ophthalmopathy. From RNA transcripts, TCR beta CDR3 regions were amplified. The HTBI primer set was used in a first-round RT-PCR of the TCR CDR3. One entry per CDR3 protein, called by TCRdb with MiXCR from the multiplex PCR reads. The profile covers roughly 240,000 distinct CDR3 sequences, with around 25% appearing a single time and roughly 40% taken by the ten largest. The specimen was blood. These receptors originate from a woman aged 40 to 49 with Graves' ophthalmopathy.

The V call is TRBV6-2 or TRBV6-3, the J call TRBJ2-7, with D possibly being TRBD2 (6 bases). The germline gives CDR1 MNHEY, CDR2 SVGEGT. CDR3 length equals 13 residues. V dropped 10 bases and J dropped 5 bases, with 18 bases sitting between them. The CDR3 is CAINPGERDEQYF. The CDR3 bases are TGTGCCATCAACCCCGGGGAGCGGGACGAGCAGTACTTC.

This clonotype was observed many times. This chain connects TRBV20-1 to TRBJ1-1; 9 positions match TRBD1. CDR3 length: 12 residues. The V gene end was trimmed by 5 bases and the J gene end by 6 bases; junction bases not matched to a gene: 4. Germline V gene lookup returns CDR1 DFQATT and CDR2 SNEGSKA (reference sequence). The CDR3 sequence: CSALGQGPEAFF. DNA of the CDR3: TGCAGTGCTTTGGGACAGGGCCCTGAAGCTTTCTTT.

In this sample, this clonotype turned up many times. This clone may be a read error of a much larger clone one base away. The CDR3 here is CASSSTGQETQYF. Here the CDR3 DNA reads TGTGCCAGCAGCTCGACAGGGCAAGAGACCCAGTACTTC. This chain links TRBV7-3 with TRBJ2-5; 7 bases map to TRBD1. The CDR3 loop spans 13 amino acids. Germline V CDR1 and CDR2: SGHTA, FQGTGA. Unmatched junction bases numbered 1, after V lost 4 bases and J lost 2 bases.

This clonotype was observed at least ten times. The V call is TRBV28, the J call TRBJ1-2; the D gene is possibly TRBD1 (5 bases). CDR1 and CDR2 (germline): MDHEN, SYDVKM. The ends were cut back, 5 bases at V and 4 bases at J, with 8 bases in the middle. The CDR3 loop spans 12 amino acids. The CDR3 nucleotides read TGTGCCAGCAGTGAAGACAGCTATGGCTACACCTTC. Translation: CASSEDSYGYTF.

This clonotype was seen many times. The CDR3 loop reads CASSDTRGGTNEAFF. In DNA form, the CDR3 reads TGTGCCAGCAGTGACACTCGCGGGGGAACAAATGAAGCTTTCTTT. V is TRBV6-1 and J is TRBJ1-1; TRBD1 might be the D (5 bases). V dropped 3 bases and J dropped 7 bases, with 18 bases sitting between them. Germline-derived CDR1 and CDR2 are MNHNS and SASEGT. The CDR3 length is 15 residues.

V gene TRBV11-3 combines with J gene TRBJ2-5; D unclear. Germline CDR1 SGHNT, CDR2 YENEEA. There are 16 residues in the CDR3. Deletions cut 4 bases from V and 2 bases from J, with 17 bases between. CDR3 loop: CASSSQFVIAQETQYF. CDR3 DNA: TGTGCCAGCAGCTCCCAGTTCGTAATAGCTCAAGAGACCCAGTACTTC. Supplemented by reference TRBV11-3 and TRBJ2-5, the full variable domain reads EAGVVQSPRYKIIEKKQPVAFWCNPISGHNTLYWYLQNLGQGPELLIRYENEEAVDDSQLPKDRFSAERLKGVDSTLKIQPAELGDSAVYLCASSSQFVIAQETQYFGPGTRLLVL.

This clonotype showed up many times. The CDR3 DNA reads TGTGCCAGCAGTGACCCCGGACTGCCCCACGAGCAGTACTTC. Its protein product is CASSDPGLPHEQYF. The chain couples TRBV6-1 to TRBJ2-7, with D possibly TRBD2 on 5 matching bases. The CDR3 sequence is 14 residues long. With 3 bases removed from V and 5 bases from J, the gap between germline ends came to 14 bases. Germline values: CDR1 MNHNS, CDR2 SASEGT.

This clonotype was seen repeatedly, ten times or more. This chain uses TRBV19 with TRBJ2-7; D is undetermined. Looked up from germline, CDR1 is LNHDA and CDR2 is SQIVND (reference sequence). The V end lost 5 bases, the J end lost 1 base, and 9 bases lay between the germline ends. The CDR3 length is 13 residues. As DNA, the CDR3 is TGTGCCAGTAGTGATACACCATCCTACGAGCAGTACTTC. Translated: CASSDTPSYEQYF. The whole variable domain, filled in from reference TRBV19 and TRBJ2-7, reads DGGITQSPKYLFRKEGQNVTLSCEQNLNHDAMYWYRQDPGQGLRLIYYSQIVNDFQKGDIAEGYSVSREKKESFPLTVTSAQKNPTAFYLCASSDTPSYEQYFGPGTRLTVT.

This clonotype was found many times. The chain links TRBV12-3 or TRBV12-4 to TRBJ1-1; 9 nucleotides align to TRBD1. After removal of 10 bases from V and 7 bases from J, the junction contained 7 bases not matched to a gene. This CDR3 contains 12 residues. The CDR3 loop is CATTGGYLEAFF. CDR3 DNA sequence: TGTGCCACCACAGGGGGCTACCTTGAAGCTTTCTTT.

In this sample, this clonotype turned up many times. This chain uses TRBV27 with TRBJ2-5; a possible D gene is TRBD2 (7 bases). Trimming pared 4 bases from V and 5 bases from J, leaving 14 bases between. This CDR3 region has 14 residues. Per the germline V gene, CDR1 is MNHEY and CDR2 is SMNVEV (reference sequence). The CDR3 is CASSSLGGAETQYF. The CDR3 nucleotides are TGTGCCAGCAGTTCCCTAGGGGGGGCTGAGACCCAGTACTTC.

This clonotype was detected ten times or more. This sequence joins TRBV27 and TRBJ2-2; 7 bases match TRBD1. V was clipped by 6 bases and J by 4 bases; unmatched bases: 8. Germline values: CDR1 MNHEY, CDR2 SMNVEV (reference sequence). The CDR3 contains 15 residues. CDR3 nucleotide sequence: TGTGCCAGCAGCCCCAGGGGGATGTTCACCGGGGAGCTGTTTTTT. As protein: CASSPRGMFTGELFF.

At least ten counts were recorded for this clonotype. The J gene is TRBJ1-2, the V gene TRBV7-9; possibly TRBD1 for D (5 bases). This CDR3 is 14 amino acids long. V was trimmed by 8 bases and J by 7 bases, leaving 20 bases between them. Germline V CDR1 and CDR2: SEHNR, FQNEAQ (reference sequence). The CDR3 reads CASEGRAGSVGYTF. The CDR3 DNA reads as TGTGCCAGCGAGGGGCGGGCAGGGAGCGTTGGCTACACCTTC.

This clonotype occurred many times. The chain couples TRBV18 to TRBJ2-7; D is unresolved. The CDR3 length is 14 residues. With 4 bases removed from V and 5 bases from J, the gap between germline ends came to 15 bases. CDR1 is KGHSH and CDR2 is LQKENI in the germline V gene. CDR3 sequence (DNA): TGTGCCAGCTCACGAATAGGATTCGTCGACGAGCAGTACTTC. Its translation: CASSRIGFVDEQYF.

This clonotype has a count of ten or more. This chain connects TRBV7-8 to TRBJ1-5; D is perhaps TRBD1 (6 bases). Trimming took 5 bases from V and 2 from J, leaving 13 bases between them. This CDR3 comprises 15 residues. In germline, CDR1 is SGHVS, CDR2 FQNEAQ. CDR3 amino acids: CASSGDRLGNQPQHF. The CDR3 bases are TGTGCCAGCAGCGGCGACAGGCTAGGCAATCAGCCCCAGCATTTT. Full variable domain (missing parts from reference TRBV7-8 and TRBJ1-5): GAGVSQSPRYKVAKRGQDVALRCDPISGHVSLFWYQQALGQGPEFLTYFQNEAQLDKSGLPSDRFFAERPEGSVSTLKIQRTQQEDSAVYLCASSGDRLGNQPQHFGDGTRLSIL.

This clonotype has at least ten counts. DNA for the CDR3: TGTGCCAGCACTAGGGCTAGCGGGATATACGAGGAGACCCAGTACTTC. As protein: CASTRASGIYEETQYF. This chain uses TRBV7-9 with TRBJ2-5; 9 bases are a match to TRBD2. Per germline, CDR1 SEHNR and CDR2 FQNEAQ (reference sequence). J gave up 5 bases and V 7 bases, and 14 bases lay outside the gene matches. The CDR3 extends over 16 amino acids.

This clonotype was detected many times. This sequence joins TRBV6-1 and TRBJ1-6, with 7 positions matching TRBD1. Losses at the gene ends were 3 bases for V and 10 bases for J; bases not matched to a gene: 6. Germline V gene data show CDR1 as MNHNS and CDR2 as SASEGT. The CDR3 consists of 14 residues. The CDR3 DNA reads TGTGCCAGCAGTGATCGACAGGGAGGGTCACCCCTCCACTTT. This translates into CASSDRQGGSPLHF.

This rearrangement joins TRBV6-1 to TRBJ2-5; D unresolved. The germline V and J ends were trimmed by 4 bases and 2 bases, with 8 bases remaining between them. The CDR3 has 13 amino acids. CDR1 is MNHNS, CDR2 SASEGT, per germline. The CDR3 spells CASSVSDQETQYF. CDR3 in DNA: TGTGCCAGCAGTGTGTCGGATCAAGAGACCCAGTACTTC.